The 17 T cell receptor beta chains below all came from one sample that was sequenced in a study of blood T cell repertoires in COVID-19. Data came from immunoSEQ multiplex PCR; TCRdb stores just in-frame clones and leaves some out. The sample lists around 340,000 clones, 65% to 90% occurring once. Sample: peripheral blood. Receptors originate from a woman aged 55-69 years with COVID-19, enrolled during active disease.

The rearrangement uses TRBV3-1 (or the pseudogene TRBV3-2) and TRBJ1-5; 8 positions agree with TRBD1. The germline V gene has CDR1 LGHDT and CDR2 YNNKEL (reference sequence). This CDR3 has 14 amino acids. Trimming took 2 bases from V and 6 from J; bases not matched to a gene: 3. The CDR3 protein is CASSQRTGIQPQHF. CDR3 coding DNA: TGTGCCAGCAGCCAAAGGACAGGGATTCAGCCCCAGCATTTT.

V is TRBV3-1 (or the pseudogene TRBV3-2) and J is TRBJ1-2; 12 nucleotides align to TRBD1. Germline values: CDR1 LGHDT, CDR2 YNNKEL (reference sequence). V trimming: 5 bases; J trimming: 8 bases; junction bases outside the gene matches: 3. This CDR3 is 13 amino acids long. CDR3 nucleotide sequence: TGTGCCAGCAGCGAGGGGACAGGGGGCGGCTACACCTTC. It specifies CASSEGTGGGYTF.

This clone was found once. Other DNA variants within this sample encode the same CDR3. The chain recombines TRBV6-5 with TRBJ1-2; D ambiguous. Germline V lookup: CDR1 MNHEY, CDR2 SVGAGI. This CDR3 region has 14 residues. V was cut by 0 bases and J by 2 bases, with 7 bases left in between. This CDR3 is CASSYSGGNYGYTF. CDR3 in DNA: TGTGCCAGCAGTTACTCAGGAGGGAACTATGGCTACACCTTC.

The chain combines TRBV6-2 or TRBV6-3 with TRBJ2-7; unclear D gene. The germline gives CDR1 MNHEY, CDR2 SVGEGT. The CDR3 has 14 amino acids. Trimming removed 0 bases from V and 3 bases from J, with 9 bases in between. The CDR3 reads CASSYSGRFYEQYF. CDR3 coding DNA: TGTGCCAGCAGTTACTCCGGCAGGTTCTACGAGCAGTACTTC.

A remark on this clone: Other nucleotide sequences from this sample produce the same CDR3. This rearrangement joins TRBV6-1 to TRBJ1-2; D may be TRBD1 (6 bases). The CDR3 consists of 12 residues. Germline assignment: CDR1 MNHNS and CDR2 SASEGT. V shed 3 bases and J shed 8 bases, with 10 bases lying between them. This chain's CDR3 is CASSETGVGYTF. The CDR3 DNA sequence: TGTGCCAGCAGTGAGACAGGTGTGGGCTACACCTTC.

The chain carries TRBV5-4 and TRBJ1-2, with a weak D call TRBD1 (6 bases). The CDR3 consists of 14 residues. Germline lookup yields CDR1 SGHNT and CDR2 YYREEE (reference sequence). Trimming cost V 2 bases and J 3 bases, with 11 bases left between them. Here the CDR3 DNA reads TGTGCCAGCAGCTTTCAAACAGGGCACTATGGCTACACCTTC. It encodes CASSFQTGHYGYTF.

The CDR3 is CASSVWGKAYEQYF. CDR3 DNA: TGTGCCAGCAGTGTTTGGGGCAAAGCCTACGAGCAGTACTTC. The chain uses TRBV25-1 and TRBJ2-7; TRBD1 is a possible D gene (5 bases). Trimming stripped 4 bases from V and 2 bases from J, with 12 bases between. The germline gives CDR1 MGHDK, CDR2 SYGVNS. The CDR3 loop spans 14 amino acids.

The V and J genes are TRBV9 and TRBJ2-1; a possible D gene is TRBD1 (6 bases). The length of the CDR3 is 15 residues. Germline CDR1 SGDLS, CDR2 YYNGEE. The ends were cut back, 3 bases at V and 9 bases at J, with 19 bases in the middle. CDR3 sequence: CASSATGTSLVEQFF. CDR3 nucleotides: TGTGCCAGCAGCGCCACAGGGACATCGCTCGTTGAGCAGTTCTTC.

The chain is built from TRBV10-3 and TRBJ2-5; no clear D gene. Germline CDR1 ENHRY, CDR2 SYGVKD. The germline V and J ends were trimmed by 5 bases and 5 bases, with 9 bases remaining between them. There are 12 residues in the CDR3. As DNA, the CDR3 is TGTGCCATCAGTTCTTCCGGGGAGACCCAGTACTTC. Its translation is CAISSSGETQYF.

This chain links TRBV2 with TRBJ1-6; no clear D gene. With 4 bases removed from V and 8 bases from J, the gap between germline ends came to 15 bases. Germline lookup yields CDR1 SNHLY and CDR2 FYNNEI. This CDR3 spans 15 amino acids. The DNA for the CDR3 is TGTGCCAGCAGTGTGCGGGGTTATGGGGATTCACCCCTCCACTTT. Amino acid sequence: CASSVRGYGDSPLHF.

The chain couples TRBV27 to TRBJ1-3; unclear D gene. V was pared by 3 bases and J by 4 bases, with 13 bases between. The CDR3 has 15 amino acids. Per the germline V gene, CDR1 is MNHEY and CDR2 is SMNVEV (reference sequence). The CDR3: CASSFLGLSGNTIYF. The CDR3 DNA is TGTGCCAGCAGTTTCTTAGGACTCTCAGGAAACACCATATATTTT.

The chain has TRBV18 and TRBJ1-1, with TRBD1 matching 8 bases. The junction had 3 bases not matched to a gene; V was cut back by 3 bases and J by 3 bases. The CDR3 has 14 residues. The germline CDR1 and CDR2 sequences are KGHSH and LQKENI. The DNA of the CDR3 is TGTGCCAGCTCACCCCTACAGGGGGACACTGAAGCTTTCTTT. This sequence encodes CASSPLQGDTEAFF.

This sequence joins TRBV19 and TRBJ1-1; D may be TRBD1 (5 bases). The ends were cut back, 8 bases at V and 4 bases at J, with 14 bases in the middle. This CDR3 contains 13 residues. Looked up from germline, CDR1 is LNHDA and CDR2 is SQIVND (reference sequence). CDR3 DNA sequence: TGTGCCAGTTCACAGGCAGTTGGCACTGAAGCTTTCTTT. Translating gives CASSQAVGTEAFF.

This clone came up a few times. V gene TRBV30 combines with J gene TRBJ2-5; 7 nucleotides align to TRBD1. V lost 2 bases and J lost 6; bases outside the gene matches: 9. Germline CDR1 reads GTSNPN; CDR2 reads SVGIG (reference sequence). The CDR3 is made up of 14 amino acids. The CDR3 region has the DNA TGTGCCTGGAGTCGACAGGGCGGCAGGCAGACCCAGTACTTC. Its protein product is CAWSRQGGRQTQYF.

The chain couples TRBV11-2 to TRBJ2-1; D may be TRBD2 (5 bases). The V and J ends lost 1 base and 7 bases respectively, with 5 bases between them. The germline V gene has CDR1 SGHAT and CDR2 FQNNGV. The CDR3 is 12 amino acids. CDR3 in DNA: TGTGCCAGCAGCTTAGCGGGAAATGAGCAGTTCTTC. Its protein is CASSLAGNEQFF.

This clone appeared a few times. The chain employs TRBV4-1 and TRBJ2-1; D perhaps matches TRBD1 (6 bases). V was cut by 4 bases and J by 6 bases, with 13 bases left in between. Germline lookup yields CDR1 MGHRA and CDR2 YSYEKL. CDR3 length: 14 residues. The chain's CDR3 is CASSLLKQGNEQFF. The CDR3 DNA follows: TGCGCCAGCAGCCTACTGAAACAGGGCAATGAGCAGTTCTTC.

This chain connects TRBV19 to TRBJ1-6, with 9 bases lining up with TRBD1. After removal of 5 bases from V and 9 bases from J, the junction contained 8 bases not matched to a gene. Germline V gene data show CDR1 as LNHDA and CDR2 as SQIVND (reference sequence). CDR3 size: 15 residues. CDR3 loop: CASSQGTGRGSPLHF. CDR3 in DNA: TGTGCCAGTAGTCAGGGGACAGGGAGAGGTTCACCCCTCCACTTT.